The clone carrying this T cell receptor beta chain showed up many times. Researchers generated TCR beta cDNA from about 500 ng of total RNA, relying on a constant-region primer. Libraries for TCR beta were built through three nested multiplex PCR rounds, which together made up a slightly modified ARM-PCR procedure. MiXCR, run by TCRdb on the multiplex PCR reads, gives a single entry per CDR3 protein. The sample carries some 180,000 distinct CDR3 sequences, 50% to 75% recorded once. This record comes from a study of tumor-infiltrating lymphocytes in primary liver carcinoma. Both blood RNA, taken from unsorted whole blood, and germline DNA were extracted. This TCR was sampled from a middle-aged man with primary liver carcinoma and hepatitis B virus infection. The sample consisted of peripheral blood.

In DNA form, the CDR3 reads TGTGCCAGCGGGCGAGCGGGAGTATTTTACGAGCAGTACTTC. This codes for CASGRAGVFYEQYF. V and J are TRBV6-2 or TRBV6-3 and TRBJ2-7, with 8 bases that match TRBD2. This CDR3 comprises 14 residues. J lost 4 bases, V lost 8 bases, and 10 bases had no gene match. Germline V gene sequence: CDR1 MNHEY, CDR2 SVGEGT.